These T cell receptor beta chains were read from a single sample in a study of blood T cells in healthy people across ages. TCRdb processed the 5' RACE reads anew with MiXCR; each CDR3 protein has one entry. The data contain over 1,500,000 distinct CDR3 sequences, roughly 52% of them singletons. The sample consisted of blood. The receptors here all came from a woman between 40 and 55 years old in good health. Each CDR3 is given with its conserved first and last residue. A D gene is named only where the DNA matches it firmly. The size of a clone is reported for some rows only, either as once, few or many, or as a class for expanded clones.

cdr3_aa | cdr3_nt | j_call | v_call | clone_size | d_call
CASSSRTGTPDTQYF | TGTGCCAGCAGCTCCCGGACAGGGACCCCAGATACGCAGTATTTT | TRBJ2-3 | TRBV7-8 | once | TRBD1
CASSLWDLGSYEQYF | TGTGCCAGCAGCTTATGGGATCTGGGGTCCTACGAGCAGTACTTC | TRBJ2-7 | TRBV7-8 | - | -
CASSRGQEETQYF | TGCGCCAGCAGTCGTGGACAGGAGGAGACCCAGTACTTC | TRBJ2-5 | TRBV7-2 | many | TRBD1
CASNPQGNYGYTF | TGTGCCAGCAACCCACAGGGGAACTATGGCTACACCTTC | TRBJ1-2 | TRBV6-1 | - | TRBD1
CGAGSYNEQYF | TGTGGAGCGGGGTCCTACAATGAGCAGTACTTC | TRBJ2-7 | TRBV7-9 | - | TRBD2
CASSQPTPSSGANVLTF | TGTGCCAGCAGCCAACCTACACCGAGCTCTGGGGCCAACGTCCTGACTTTC | TRBJ2-6 | TRBV4-2 | - | -
CASSPGQGEENEQFF | TGTGCCAGCAGCCCGGGACAGGGGGAAGAGAATGAGCAGTTCTTC | TRBJ2-1 | TRBV3-1 | - | TRBD1
CASSNQYGYTF | TGTGCCAGCAGTAACCAGTATGGCTACACCTTC | TRBJ1-2 | TRBV9 | once | -
CASSYLGSGGHNEQFF | TGTGCCAGCAGTTACTTGGGTAGCGGGGGGCACAATGAGCAGTTCTTC | TRBJ2-1 | TRBV6-2/TRBV6-3 | - | TRBD2
CASSQDPKDRGDGYTF | TGCGCCAGCAGCCAAGACCCGAAGGACAGGGGGGATGGCTACACCTTC | TRBJ1-2 | TRBV4-1 | once | TRBD1
CASSPGTGGADGDEQYF | TGTGCCAGCAGCCCCGGGACAGGGGGCGCCGACGGCGACGAGCAGTACTTC | TRBJ2-7 | TRBV12-3/TRBV12-4 | once | TRBD1
CSVNRGYGYTF | TGCAGTGTCAATCGGGGCTATGGCTACACCTTC | TRBJ1-2 | TRBV20-1 | few | -
CASSMFPQGNEQYF | TGTGCCAGCTCGATGTTCCCTCAGGGGAACGAGCAGTACTTC | TRBJ2-7 | TRBV2 | - | -
CASSFQYGSKETQYF | TGTGCCAGCAGCTTTCAATACGGTTCTAAAGAGACCCAGTACTTC | TRBJ2-5 | TRBV7-2 | few | -
CATSRDISVSGANVLTF | TGTGCCACCAGTAGGGACATTTCGGTCTCTGGGGCCAACGTCCTGACTTTC | TRBJ2-6 | TRBV15 | few | -
CASSLYPVGGVSEQFF | TGTGCCAGCAGTTTATATCCCGTTGGGGGGGTTAGTGAGCAGTTCTTC | TRBJ2-1 | TRBV27 | - | TRBD2
CATFWTGSNQPQHF | TGTGCCACATTTTGGACAGGTAGCAATCAGCCCCAGCATTTT | TRBJ1-5 | TRBV25-1 | - | TRBD1
CASSTLAIGADTQYF | TGTGCCAGCAGTACCCTAGCTATCGGCGCAGATACGCAGTATTTT | TRBJ2-3 | TRBV27 | - | -
CASSQDVDRVTEAFF | TGTGCCAGCAGCCAAGACGTGGATAGGGTCACTGAAGCTTTCTTT | TRBJ1-1 | TRBV4-2 | - | -
CASTRAASYNEQFF | TGTGCCAGCACCCGAGCGGCCTCCTACAATGAGCAGTTCTTC | TRBJ2-1 | TRBV6-6 | few | -
CASSLSGGAQETQYF | TGTGCCAGCAGCTTAAGTGGGGGGGCCCAAGAGACCCAGTACTTC | TRBJ2-5 | TRBV12-3/TRBV12-4 | many | -
CASRLDSSYNSPLHF | TGCGCCAGCAGACTGGACAGCTCCTATAATTCACCCCTCCACTTT | TRBJ1-6 | TRBV5-1 | - | -
CASSPTPGVTYEQYF | TGCGCCAGCAGCCCGACCCCCGGGGTAACCTACGAGCAGTACTTC | TRBJ2-7 | TRBV5-1 | few | -
CASSVAMGQGWETQYF | TGTGCCAGCAGCGTAGCTATGGGACAGGGCTGGGAGACCCAGTACTTC | TRBJ2-5 | TRBV9 | few | TRBD1
CASSLSPSGSGQETQYF | TGTGCCAGCAGCTTAAGCCCGTCCGGATCTGGCCAAGAGACCCAGTACTTC | TRBJ2-5 | TRBV7-2 | - | -
CASSRAKGSGAFF | TGTGCCAGCAGCCGGGCCAAGGGATCGGGGGCTTTCTTT | TRBJ1-1 | TRBV5-6 | - | -
CASSYTPEGQKVYGYTF | TGCGCCAGCAGCTACACCCCGGAAGGGCAAAAGGTCTATGGCTACACCTTC | TRBJ1-2 | TRBV5-1 | - | -
CATSVRGRAGGMKQFF | TGTGCCACCAGCGTTAGGGGACGAGCGGGGGGAATGAAGCAGTTCTTC | TRBJ2-1 | TRBV24-1 | once | TRBD2
CAIRGQELYGYTF | TGTGCCATCAGGGGACAGGAACTCTATGGCTACACCTTC | TRBJ1-2 | TRBV10-3 | - | TRBD1
CASSYASQGSYTF | TGTGCCAGCAGTTATGCCTCACAGGGAAGCTACACCTTC | TRBJ1-2 | TRBV6-5 | - | -
CASSSGGGYNSPLHF | TGTGCCAGCAGTTCGGGAGGAGGCTATAATTCACCCCTCCACTTT | TRBJ1-6 | TRBV27 | - | -
CASTDPGQGAFDYEQYF | TGTGCCAGCACCGACCCGGGACAGGGGGCCTTTGACTACGAGCAGTACTTC | TRBJ2-7 | TRBV6-6 | few | TRBD1
CASSTNYGANNQPQHF | TGTGCCAGCAGCACCAACTACGGGGCCAACAATCAGCCCCAGCATTTT | TRBJ1-5 | TRBV21-1 | - | -
CASSHRQGRYTF | TGTGCCAGCAGTCACAGACAGGGTCGCTACACCTTC | TRBJ1-2 | TRBV12-3/TRBV12-4 | - | TRBD1
CASSSRDRGSVQIQYF | TGTGCCAGCAGCTCCCGGGACAGGGGGTCCGTTCAGATCCAGTACTTC | TRBJ2-5 | TRBV3-1 | - | TRBD1
CASSGWKTGDQETQYF | TGCGCCAGCAGCGGGTGGAAAACAGGAGATCAAGAGACCCAGTACTTC | TRBJ2-5 | TRBV5-1 | - | -
CASRHPGASTDTQYF | TGTGCCAGCAGGCACCCAGGTGCTAGCACAGATACGCAGTATTTT | TRBJ2-3 | TRBV28 | - | -
CASSTGTGYEQYF | TGTGCCAGCTCAACCGGGACAGGGTACGAGCAGTACTTC | TRBJ2-7 | TRBV18 | many | TRBD1
CASSQERVGGSGTDTQYF | TGCGCCAGCAGCCAAGAAAGGGTGGGAGGTTCAGGCACAGATACGCAGTATTTT | TRBJ2-3 | TRBV4-3 | few | -
CASSQDWRAAGYGYTF | TGCGCCAGCAGCCAAGACTGGCGGGCTGCGGGCTATGGCTACACCTTC | TRBJ1-2 | TRBV4-3 | - | -
CASSLGLAEIYEQYF | TGTGCCAGCAGCCTGGGACTAGCGGAGATATACGAGCAGTACTTC | TRBJ2-7 | TRBV6-5 | few | TRBD2
CASRPSGYGAAETQYF | TGTGCCAGCAGACCCTCAGGGTACGGCGCCGCAGAGACCCAGTACTTC | TRBJ2-5 | TRBV12-3/TRBV12-4 | few | -
CATSDRRPETQYF | TGTGCCACCAGTGATCGACGACCGGAGACCCAGTACTTC | TRBJ2-5 | TRBV24-1 | few | -
CSARIGQYF | TGCAGTGCTAGAATCGGGCAGTACTTC | TRBJ2-4 | TRBV20-1 | few | -
CASSLMSRGGFTNNEQFF | TGTGCCAGCAGCTTAATGTCTCGGGGGGGCTTTACCAACAATGAGCAGTTCTTC | TRBJ2-1 | TRBV7-2 | - | TRBD2
CATSRTSRDTYEQYF | TGTGCCACCAGCAGGACGTCCCGGGACACTTACGAGCAGTACTTC | TRBJ2-7 | TRBV15 | - | -
CSAKGARYEKLFF | TGCAGTGCCAAGGGGGCGCGGTATGAAAAACTGTTTTTT | TRBJ1-4 | TRBV20-1 | - | TRBD1
CASSLTRALQYF | TGTGCCAGCAGTTTAACGCGGGCTCTGCAGTACTTC | TRBJ2-5 | TRBV12-3/TRBV12-4 | few | -
CSASSGATDTQYF | TGCAGTGCTAGTTCGGGGGCCACAGATACGCAGTATTTT | TRBJ2-3 | TRBV20-1 | few | -
CASSSAHNEQYF | TGTGCCAGCAGTTCCGCCCATAATGAGCAGTACTTC | TRBJ2-5 | TRBV28 | - | -
CAISESGGGISNYGYTF | TGTGCCATCAGTGAGTCCGGGGGCGGCATTTCTAACTATGGCTACACCTTC | TRBJ1-2 | TRBV10-3 | - | -
CASSTRLAGGPHNEQFF | TGCGCCAGCAGCACACGATTAGCGGGGGGGCCCCACAATGAGCAGTTCTTC | TRBJ2-1 | TRBV4-3 | - | TRBD2